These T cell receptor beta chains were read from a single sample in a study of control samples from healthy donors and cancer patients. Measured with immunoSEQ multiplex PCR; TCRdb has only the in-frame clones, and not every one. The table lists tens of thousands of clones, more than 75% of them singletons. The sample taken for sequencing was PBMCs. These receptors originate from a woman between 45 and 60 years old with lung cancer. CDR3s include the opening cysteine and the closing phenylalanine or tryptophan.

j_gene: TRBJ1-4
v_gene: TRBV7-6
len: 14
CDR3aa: CASSPGTPNEKLFF

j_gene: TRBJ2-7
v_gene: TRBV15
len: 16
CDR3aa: CATSRDLLQTNYEQYF

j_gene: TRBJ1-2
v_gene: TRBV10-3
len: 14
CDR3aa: CATSRDRTNYGYTF

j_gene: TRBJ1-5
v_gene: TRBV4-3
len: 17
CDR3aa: CASSQERVRAGNQPQHF

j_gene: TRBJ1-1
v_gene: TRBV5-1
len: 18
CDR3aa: CASSLAVLSGQMNTEAFF

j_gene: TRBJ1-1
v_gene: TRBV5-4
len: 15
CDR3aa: CASSRGTGANTEAFF

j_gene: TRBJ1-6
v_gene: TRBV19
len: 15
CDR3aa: CASSPQRTLNSPLHF

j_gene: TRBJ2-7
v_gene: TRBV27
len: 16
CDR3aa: CASSFRSGTLAYEQYF

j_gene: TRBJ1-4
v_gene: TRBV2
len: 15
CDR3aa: CASSQILSLNEKLFF

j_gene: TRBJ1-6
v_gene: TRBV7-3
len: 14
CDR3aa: CASRVEAANSPLHF

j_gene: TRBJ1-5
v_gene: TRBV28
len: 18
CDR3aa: CASSPPGGTEYSNQPQHF

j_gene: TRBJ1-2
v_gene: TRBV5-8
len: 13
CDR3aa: CASSFPGVYGYTF

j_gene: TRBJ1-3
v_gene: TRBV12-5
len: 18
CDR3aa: CASGFRPGLKDSGNTIYF

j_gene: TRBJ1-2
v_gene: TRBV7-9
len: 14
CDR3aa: CASSLRQDPYGYTF

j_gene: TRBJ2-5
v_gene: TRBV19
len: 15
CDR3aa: CASSIALAVQETQYF